This T cell receptor beta chain appears in the sequencing data of a study of neurological immune-mediated disorders (dated by TCRdb to the late 2010s). Describing the broader study: Peripheral blood TCR-beta repertoires from HTLV-I-associated myelopathy (HAM/TSP) patients, multiple sclerosis patients and healthy controls were compared by UMI-based sequencing. The approximately 110 TCR-beta libraries included longitudinal samples, technical triplicates and paired sorted CD4+ and CD8+ T-cell subsets alongside PBMC samples. Longitudinal HAM/TSP and healthy donors were sampled at 3 time-points each (about 3-40 month intervals). The cohort was made up of 60 to 75 subjects, consisting of some 15 HAM/TSP patients, around 35 multiple sclerosis patients and approximately 20 healthy controls. What the study reported, not specific to this receptor: Expanded clones from different subjects shared no identical CDR3 amino acid sequences, which suggests that TCR-beta repertoires were private in all groups. TCR clonal expansion was greatest in HAM/TSP patients and smallest in MS patients, who ranked below even healthy controls.

The sample holds many counts of this clonotype. Which antigen it targets is not known. No base quality information exists; no much larger clone differs at one position. cDNA was synthesized by template-switch 5'RACE using a primer carrying a 10-nucleotide random unique molecular identifier by which each TCR transcript was tagged. Each sequencing run produced over 200 million TCR-beta sequences covering 15-18 subjects. Total RNA was extracted with the RNeasy kit. The KAPA Real-time Library Amplification kit was used to amplify TCR-beta VDJ regions with primers targeting the TCR constant region and the 5'RACE anchor. Sample indexes and Illumina adaptors were added in a first PCR, and a second PCR then increased library yield. After purification with Ampure beads, the TCR product of roughly 650 bp was size-selected on a 2% E-gel SizeSelection system. Library quality was checked on a Bioanalyzer, concentration was measured with Qubit, and libraries were quantified with the Kapa Library Quantification kit before pooling. An Illumina HiSeq 2500 sequenced the libraries paired-end 2 x 150 bp. To increase sequence diversity, roughly 24-32% phiX was spiked into each library pool. The original methods were these. The UMI-based MiGEC pipeline processed quality-filtered reads and removed over 75% of raw TCR sequences during error correction. IMGT germline references were used for aligning VDJ genes, and each clonotype was defined as a unique CDR3 amino acid sequence together with its V-J genes. VDJtools evaluated clonal expansion, Shannon diversity and CDR3 relatedness (CalcPairwiseDistances, ClusterSamples); CLCbio workbench built phylogenetic trees. Clones with at least 8 unique UMIs were defined as expanded, with this threshold being based on coefficient-of-variation modelling across technical triplicates. TCRdb ran its own pipeline on the public reads, namely fastp trimming at Q25 and MiXCR clone calling, and kept in-frame beta chains. Duplicate CDR3 protein sequences are folded into a single record with the most common DNA and genes. TCRdb's processing, not the authors' own work, is the source of the V and J calls. The sample profile shows some 50,000 distinct CDR3 sequences; around 13% of them were found once. 4.5% of the sample comes from the top ten.

According to the study, the label for this sample's time point signals: longitudinal time-point 2. For the unsorted PBMC libraries, 2 million PBMCs were stored in RNAlater at -80 degrees C until RNA extraction and were used to generate the libraries. PBMCs were separated from peripheral blood using Ficoll-Hypaque density gradient centrifugation and then cryopreserved in liquid nitrogen. After removal of 2 bases from V and 5 bases from J, the junction retains 3 bases not matched to a gene. Per the germline V gene, SGHVS is the CDR1 and FNYEAQ is the CDR2. Inclusive of the bounding cysteine and phenylalanine, the CDR3 is 15 residues long. Only the CDR3 part of the read is kept: 45 bases, read in frame from the first base.

This sequence originates from a male donor with HTLV-1-associated myelopathy (HAM/TSP). Sequencing input: PBMCs. The chain joins TRBV7-6 to TRBJ2-1, and 10 junction bases match TRBD2. Here the CDR3 is given as CASSLSSGGHNEQFF. The bases read TGTGCCAGCAGCTTATCTAGCGGGGGCCACAATGAGCAGTTCTTC. Where the CDR3 stops, the reference TRBV7-6 and TRBJ2-1 genes take over; the full variable domain is GAGVSQSPRYKVTKRGQDVALRCDPISGHVSLYWYRQALGQGPEFLTYFNYEAQQDKSGLPNDRFSAERPEGSISTLTIQRTEQRDSAMYRCASSLSSGGHNEQFFGPGTRLTVL.